This T cell receptor (beta chain) comes out of a study of Graves' ophthalmopathy and Graves' hyperthyroidism. This clonotype was counted ten times or more. V shed 6 bases and J shed 2 bases, with 7 bases lying between them. This CDR3 is 11 amino acids long. From germline, CDR1 is SQVTM and CDR2 ANQGSEA. Amplification of TCR beta CDR3 regions used RNA transcripts. HTBI primers were employed in first-round RT-PCR, then a second-round multiplex PCR followed. A single record per CDR3 protein comes from TCRdb applying MiXCR to the multiplex PCR reads. The sample gives about 210,000 distinct CDR3 sequences, approximately 28% of which show up once; approximately 8.2% is in the top ten.

The sequence came from a man aged 50 or older with Graves' ophthalmopathy. This chain joins TRBV29-1 and TRBJ1-2; D remains ambiguous. The sample was peripheral blood. The CDR3: CSVRGNYGYTF. CDR3 in DNA: TGCAGCGTCCGAGGGAACTATGGCTACACCTTC.